These 25 T cell receptor beta chains came from one sample sequenced in a study of control samples from healthy donors and cancer patients. The method was immunoSEQ multiplex PCR; TCRdb's version includes in-frame clones alone and lacks a portion of them. The data contain 140,000 or so clones, approximately 91% of them singletons. Sequencing input: blood. The receptors here all came from a man younger than 40 in good health.

The rearrangement links TRBV9 to TRBJ2-7; 8 bases are shared with TRBD2. V lost 4 bases, J lost 3 bases, and 6 bases stayed unmatched. Germline V gene data show CDR1 as SGDLS and CDR2 as YYNGEE. The CDR3 length is 14 residues. Written as DNA, the CDR3 is TGTGCCAGCAGCACCGGGACTAGAGTCTACGAGCAGTACTTC. Protein: CASSTGTRVYEQYF.

The CDR3 bases are TGTGCCAGTGAGACAGCGGGTGTTAGTAGAGAGCAGTTCTTC. Protein sequence: CASETAGVSREQFF. The rearrangement links TRBV19 to TRBJ2-1; the D gene is possibly TRBD2 (6 bases). Germline CDR1 LNHDA, CDR2 SQIVND (reference sequence). The CDR3 is 14 residues long. V was pared by 8 bases and J by 10 bases, with 21 bases between.

The CDR3 DNA is TGCAGTGCTAGTCCGGCAGGGACTTTCTACGAGCAGTACTTC. Translation: CSASPAGTFYEQYF. This rearrangement joins TRBV20-1 to TRBJ2-7, with a possible D match to TRBD2 (6 bases). The CDR3 has 14 amino acids. V was cut by 3 bases and J by 3 bases, with 15 bases left in between. The V gene's germline CDR1 is DFQATT and CDR2 SNEGSKA (reference sequence).

This chain joins TRBV12-5 and TRBJ1-3, with D tentatively TRBD1 (6 bases). The CDR3 sequence is 14 residues long. With 6 bases removed from V and 2 bases from J, the gap between germline ends came to 11 bases. Germline CDR1 is LGHNT and CDR2 is FRNRAP. Here the CDR3 DNA reads TGTGCTAGTGGACTTAGGACAGCTGGAAACACCATATATTTT. Amino acids: CASGLRTAGNTIYF.

This chain connects TRBV7-3 to TRBJ1-1; D not certain. Germline V gene lookup returns CDR1 SGHTA and CDR2 FQGTGA. This CDR3 is built from 14 residues. Trimming pared 5 bases from V and 6 bases from J, leaving 16 bases between. The CDR3 DNA reads TGTGCCAGCAGCGATGCCGGGCCTCCCTCTGAAGCTTTCTTT. Translated, it gives CASSDAGPPSEAFF.

The chain is built from TRBV7-2 and TRBJ1-2; 8 bases line up with TRBD1. The CDR3 totals 14 residues. Per germline, CDR1 SGHTA and CDR2 FQGNSA. With 6 bases clipped from V and 8 bases from J, the junction kept 11 bases outside the gene matches. CDR3: CASSQGQDSSGYTF. The CDR3 bases are TGTGCCAGCAGTCAGGGACAGGATTCTTCCGGCTACACCTTC.

The chain couples TRBV27 to TRBJ2-3; 7 positions match TRBD2. The CDR3 is 16 amino acids. Germline CDR1 and CDR2: MNHEY and SMNVEV (reference sequence). With V trimmed by 0 bases and J by 2 bases, 5 bases remained unmatched. The CDR3 reads CASSLSPAGNTDTQYF. CDR3 sequence (DNA): TGTGCCAGCAGTTTATCCCCAGCGGGGAACACAGATACGCAGTATTTT.

The chain employs TRBV15 and TRBJ2-3; D may be TRBD1 (5 bases). V lost 1 base and J lost 0, with 11 bases in between. Germline CDR1 is LNHNV and CDR2 is YYDKDF (reference sequence). There are 16 residues in the CDR3. The CDR3 sequence is CATSRGGRASTDTQYF. The DNA for the CDR3 is TGTGCCACCAGCAGAGGTGGCAGGGCTAGCACAGATACGCAGTATTTT. The full variable domain, rest sourced from reference TRBV15 and TRBJ2-3, is DAMVIQNPRYQVTQFGKPVTLSCSQTLNHNVMYWYQQKSSQAPKLLFHYYDKDFNNEADTPDNFQSRRPNTSFCFLDIRSPGLGDTAMYLCATSRGGRASTDTQYFGPGTRLTVL.

This chain uses TRBV9 with TRBJ2-5; 7 nucleotides line up with TRBD2. There are 14 residues in the CDR3. Germline-derived CDR1 and CDR2 are SGDLS and YYNGEE. With V trimmed by 4 bases and J by 3 bases, 6 bases remained unmatched. Here the CDR3 reads CASSPIGGEETQYF. CDR3 DNA sequence: TGTGCCAGCAGCCCAATTGGGGGGGAAGAGACCCAGTACTTC.

About this clone itself: The junction does not match germline at one end; this may be a read error. The chain recombines TRBV10-3 with TRBJ1-3, with D possibly TRBD1 on 5 matching bases. In germline, CDR1 is ENHRY, CDR2 SYGVKD. The CDR3 is 12 amino acids. CDR3 in amino acids: CAIRTAGNTIYF. CDR3 DNA sequence: TGTGCCATCAGGACAGCTGGGAACACCATATATTTT.

This clone came up once. The chain carries TRBV19 and TRBJ2-7; the D gene is possibly TRBD1 (6 bases). Trimming left V 7 bases short and J 5 bases short, with 15 bases between. The CDR3 is made up of 13 amino acids. Germline CDR1 reads LNHDA; CDR2 reads SQIVND (reference sequence). CDR3 DNA sequence: TGTGCCAGTATTGACAGGAACATGAACGAGCAGTACTTC. Its translation: CASIDRNMNEQYF.

This rearrangement joins TRBV5-3 to TRBJ2-7; 9 positions match TRBD1. TRBV5-3 is known as an ORF, though its function is uncertain. The CDR3 length is 17 residues. V dropped 4 bases and J dropped 0; count of bases not matched to a gene: 11. In nucleotides, the CDR3 is TGTGCCAGAAGCCTCCGGGACAGGGCCAAAAGCTCCTACGAGCAGTACTTC. Its protein is CARSLRDRAKSSYEQYF.

This chain uses TRBV11-1 with TRBJ2-3; the D gene is possibly TRBD2 (6 bases). Trimming left V 4 bases short and J 4 bases short, with 15 bases between. CDR1 is SGHAT, CDR2 FQDESV, per germline (reference sequence). The CDR3 loop spans 15 amino acids. The CDR3 protein is CASSWLAWGPDTQYF. The DNA for the CDR3 is TGTGCCAGCAGCTGGCTAGCGTGGGGCCCAGATACGCAGTATTTT.

Written as DNA, the CDR3 is TGTGCCAGCAGCTTAGACGAGACAGGGACGCGGGGGTTAGATACGCAGTATTTT. This sequence encodes CASSLDETGTRGLDTQYF. The rearrangement uses TRBV13 and TRBJ2-3; D could derive from TRBD1 or TRBD2 (7 bases each). With 1 base removed from V and 5 bases from J, the gap between germline ends came to 22 bases. The V gene's germline CDR1 is PRHDT and CDR2 FYEKMQ (reference sequence). This CDR3 is 18 amino acids long.

The CDR3 nucleotides are TGTGCCAGCCGATCCACAGGAGCCTACGAGCAGTACTTC. Protein sequence: CASRSTGAYEQYF. The gene calls are TRBV27 and TRBJ2-7, with a tentative D call TRBD1 (5 bases). Germline CDR1 MNHEY, CDR2 SMNVEV (reference sequence). The CDR3 length is 13 residues. The V gene lost 8 bases and the J gene lost 2 bases, with 13 bases spanning the gap.

The J gene is TRBJ2-3, the V gene TRBV18; D not certain. The V and J ends lost 4 bases and 2 bases respectively, with 7 bases between them. The CDR3 runs to 13 residues. Germline V CDR1 and CDR2: KGHSH, LQKENI. In DNA, the CDR3 is TGTGCCAGCTCACGGGGATACACAGATACGCAGTATTTT. It translates to CASSRGYTDTQYF.

The rearrangement links TRBV11-2 to TRBJ1-5; perhaps TRBD1 as D (6 bases). The CDR3 runs to 15 residues. Deletions cut 1 base from V and 7 bases from J, with 14 bases between. Germline assignment: CDR1 SGHAT and CDR2 FQNNGV. As DNA, the CDR3 is TGTGCCAGCAGCTTAGGGGGGGCATTAGGACAGCCCCAGCATTTT. It yields the protein CASSLGGALGQPQHF.

V gene TRBV15 combines with J gene TRBJ1-1, with D possibly being TRBD1 (6 bases). V was trimmed by 5 bases and J by 5 bases, leaving 18 bases between them. The length of the CDR3 is 15 residues. Per the germline V gene, CDR1 is LNHNV and CDR2 is YYDKDF (reference sequence). The CDR3 protein is CATSGLQGLRTEAFF. CDR3 nucleotides: TGTGCCACCAGCGGACTACAGGGTCTGAGGACTGAAGCTTTCTTT.

The chain has TRBV7-8 and TRBJ2-7; D possibly corresponds to TRBD2 (5 bases). The CDR3 is 15 residues long. V lost 1 base to trimming and J lost 5 bases, with 15 bases between them. Germline values: CDR1 SGHVS, CDR2 FQNEAQ. The CDR3 bases are TGTGCCAGCAGCTTAGAGGCGGCTAGCTTCCACGAGCAGTACTTC. Its protein is CASSLEAASFHEQYF.

In DNA form, the CDR3 reads TGTGCCAGCAGGGCAGCCGCGAACACTGAAGCTTTCTTT. Protein: CASRAAANTEAFF. This sequence joins TRBV11-2 and TRBJ1-1; the D is unclear. V lost 6 bases and J 1 base, leaving 9 bases between the germline ends. CDR1 SGHAT and CDR2 FQNNGV come from the germline V gene. This CDR3 is built from 13 residues. Full variable domain (missing parts from reference TRBV11-2 and TRBJ1-1): EAGVAQSPRYKIIEKRQSVAFWCNPISGHATLYWYQQILGQGPKLLIQFQNNGVVDDSQLPKDRFSAERLKGVDSTLKIQPAKLEDSAVYLCASRAAANTEAFFGQGTRLTVV.

This clone is a singleton in its sample. The V call is TRBV9, the J call TRBJ2-3; TRBD2 matches at 10 bases. The V and J ends lost 2 bases and 1 base, in that order; junction bases with no gene match: 1. The germline V gene encodes CDR1 SGDLS and CDR2 YYNGEE. This CDR3 is built from 15 residues. As DNA, the CDR3 is TGTGCCAGCAGCGTCGGACTAGCGGGCACAGATACGCAGTATTTT. This gives the protein CASSVGLAGTDTQYF.

The chain links TRBV19 to TRBJ1-1; no definite D call. Germline lookup yields CDR1 LNHDA and CDR2 SQIVND (reference sequence). Trimming cost V 8 bases and J 4 bases, with 17 bases left between them. The length of the CDR3 is 14 residues. The CDR3 nucleotides are TGTGCCAGTTTGCGGGGTTGGGAGAGCACTGAAGCTTTCTTT. Translating it yields CASLRGWESTEAFF. Drawing the rest from reference TRBV19 and TRBJ1-1, the complete variable domain is DGGITQSPKYLFRKEGQNVTLSCEQNLNHDAMYWYRQDPGQGLRLIYYSQIVNDFQKGDIAEGYSVSREKKESFPLTVTSAQKNPTAFYLCASLRGWESTEAFFGQGTRLTVV.

This chain uses TRBV24-1 with TRBJ2-1; D not certain. Per the germline V gene, CDR1 is KGHDR and CDR2 is SFDVKD. The V end was cut by 9 bases, the J end by 9 bases, with 23 bases between. This CDR3 contains 15 residues. In DNA, the CDR3 is TGTGCCACCTCAAGTGGATATCAAGGTGACGGTGAGCAGTTCTTC. It is translated as CATSSGYQGDGEQFF.

The gene calls are TRBV19 and TRBJ1-1; maybe TRBD1 (5 bases). V was shortened by 9 bases and J by 7 bases, with 12 bases between the two germline ends. CDR1 is LNHDA and CDR2 is SQIVND in the germline V gene (reference sequence). The CDR3 is 11 amino acids. The CDR3 region is CASSGGNEAFF. The CDR3 bases are TGTGCCAGCAGTGGGGGTAATGAAGCTTTCTTT.

On this clone: Its ends do not fully match the called genes, so a read error is possible. The CDR3 DNA sequence: TGTGCCAGCAGTACCTCCACTAGCGGACAAAGACCCCTCTTC. Amino acid sequence: CASSTSTSGQRPLF. The chain recombines TRBV6-2 or TRBV6-3 with TRBJ2-1; 8 bases fit TRBD2. Germline V gene lookup returns CDR1 MNHEY and CDR2 SVGEGT. CDR3 length: 14 amino acids.